These 14 T cell receptor beta chains came from one sample sequenced in a study of blood T cells in healthy people across ages. With a J-beta primer mix and a sample-barcoded 5' primer, a second PCR ran about 6 to 11 cycles. TCRdb processed the 5' RACE reads anew with MiXCR; each CDR3 protein has one entry. The sample includes fewer than 950,000 distinct CDR3 sequences, approximately 35% of them seen just once. The sample was blood. The receptors were gathered from a man between 18 and 35 years old in good health.

This chain links TRBV30 with TRBJ2-4, with D perhaps TRBD1 or TRBD2 (5 bases each). CDR1 is GTSNPN, CDR2 SVGIG, per germline (reference sequence). Trimming stripped 0 bases from V and 13 bases from J, with 13 bases between. CDR3 size: 12 residues. CDR3 DNA sequence: TGTGCCTGGAGTGTCGGGGCCAATGAGCAGTACTTC. Residues: CAWSVGANEQYF. The complete variable domain, with remaining parts taken from reference TRBV30 and TRBJ2-4, reads SQTIHQWPATLVQPVGSPLSLECTVEGTSNPNLYWYRQAAGRGLQLLFYSVGIGQISSEVPQNLSASRPQDRQFILSSKKLLLSDSGFYLCAWSVGANEQYFGAGTRLSVL.

This clonotype was seen repeatedly, ten times or more. The chain has TRBV6-5 and TRBJ1-4; D is unclear. V was cut by 8 bases and J by 0 bases, with 7 bases left in between. Germline CDR1 is MNHEY and CDR2 is SVGAGI. This CDR3 is 13 amino acids long. For the CDR3, the DNA is TGTGCCAGCCGAAGGGCAACTAATGAAAAACTGTTTTTT. It translates to CASRRATNEKLFF.

CDR3 bases: TGTGCCACCACCCGGGGCGGTCCGAACACTGAAGCTTTCTTT. This encodes CATTRGGPNTEAFF. This chain links TRBV25-1 with TRBJ1-1; D perhaps matches TRBD1 (5 bases). Trimming cost V 10 bases and J 1 base, with 16 bases left between them. Germline loops: CDR1 MGHDK, CDR2 SYGVNS. The CDR3 runs 14 residues.

In its sample, this clonotype was seen many times. The chain couples TRBV10-3 to TRBJ2-7; 10 positions agree with TRBD1. This CDR3 has 14 amino acids. Trimming at V came to 6 bases and at J to 1 base, leaving 3 bases not matched to a gene. Germline V gives CDR1 ENHRY, CDR2 SYGVKD. Written as DNA, the CDR3 is TGTGCCATCAGCGAGGGACAGGGGTCCTACGAGCAGTACTTC. Protein sequence: CAISEGQGSYEQYF.

This clonotype was picked up a small number of times. This chain joins TRBV14 and TRBJ1-2; D unclear. The CDR3 is 12 residues long. Germline V CDR1 and CDR2: SGHDN, FVKESK. Trimming removed 1 base from V and 8 bases from J, with 8 bases in between. CDR3 coding DNA: TGTGCCAGCAGCCAAGCGGACCTAGGCTACACCTTC. Protein sequence: CASSQADLGYTF.

About this clonotype: An end of the junction differs from the germline gene, which may be a read error. The chain employs TRBV27 and TRBJ1-2, with D tentatively TRBD1 (5 bases). The CDR3 is 14 residues long. Germline V gene sequence: CDR1 MNHEY, CDR2 SMNVEV (reference sequence). The CDR3 DNA reads TGTGCCAGCATTTTAGGTCCAGGGAAACCAGGCTACACCTTC. This gives the protein CASILGPGKPGYTF.

This clonotype was counted many times. This chain joins TRBV12-3 or TRBV12-4 and TRBJ1-2; possibly TRBD1 for D (5 bases). V lost 0 bases and J 7 bases, leaving 9 bases between the germline ends. This CDR3 spans 13 amino acids. The CDR3 coding sequence is TGTGCCAGCAGTTTAGCCGGGGGACTTGGCTACACCTTC. Amino acids: CASSLAGGLGYTF.

V and J are TRBV7-9 and TRBJ1-5; D gene uncertain. Germline lookup yields CDR1 SEHNR and CDR2 FQNEAQ (reference sequence). CDR3 length: 14 residues. Trimming removed 5 bases from V and 7 bases from J, with 15 bases in between. CDR3 region: CASSPDSLGQPQHF. The CDR3 bases are TGTGCCAGCAGCCCCGACTCCTTAGGGCAGCCCCAGCATTTT.

This clonotype was picked up many times. J is TRBJ1-2 and V is TRBV9, with unresolved D. The germline gives CDR1 SGDLS, CDR2 YYNGEE. CDR3 length: 11 amino acids. The V end lost 7 bases, the J end lost 0 bases, and 4 bases lay between the germline ends. For the CDR3, the DNA is TGTGCCAGCGAGGCTAACTATGGCTACACCTTC. Translation: CASEANYGYTF.

V and J are TRBV7-2 and TRBJ1-1, with a weak D call TRBD1 (6 bases). The CDR3 totals 14 residues. Germline V lookup: CDR1 SGHTA, CDR2 FQGNSA. The V gene lost 7 bases and the J gene lost 1 base, with 13 bases spanning the gap. The CDR3 spells CASISIQGNTEAFF. Here the CDR3 DNA reads TGTGCCAGCATCTCCATACAGGGGAACACTGAAGCTTTCTTT.

This clonotype has a handful of counts. The rearrangement joins TRBV7-9 to TRBJ1-5; TRBD1 matches 7 bases. The ends lost 1 base at V and 8 bases at J; junction bases unmatched: 8. The germline V gene has CDR1 SEHNR and CDR2 FQNEAQ (reference sequence). The CDR3 spans 15 residues. The CDR3 sequence: CASSLGQGRLEPQHF. The CDR3 nucleotides read TGTGCCAGCAGCTTAGGACAGGGTCGGTTGGAGCCCCAGCATTTT.

This chain links TRBV9 with TRBJ2-7; 7 bases match TRBD1. V was pared by 4 bases and J by 7 bases, with 14 bases of the junction left unmatched. Germline V CDR1 and CDR2: SGDLS, YYNGEE. The CDR3 has 15 residues. The CDR3 DNA reads as TGTGCCAGCAGCCCGCTCGGGACAGCCTTCAATGAGCAGTACTTC. The encoded protein is CASSPLGTAFNEQYF.

The chain couples TRBV5-1 to TRBJ2-3; D gene unclear. The CDR3 totals 14 residues. V lost 2 bases, J lost 0 bases, and 7 bases lay in between. Germline assignment: CDR1 SGHRS and CDR2 YFSETQ. This CDR3 is CASSFLDSTDTQYF. For the CDR3, the DNA is TGCGCCAGCAGCTTCCTCGATAGCACAGATACGCAGTATTTT.

The J gene is TRBJ2-6, the V gene TRBV3-1, with D perhaps being TRBD1 or TRBD2 (5 bases each). Per germline, CDR1 LGHDT and CDR2 YNNKEL (reference sequence). The CDR3 contains 19 residues. V shed 0 bases and J shed 2 bases, with 17 bases lying between them. The CDR3 nucleotides read TGTGCCAGCAGCCAAGATTGGAACAGGAGGCCCACTGGGGCCAACGTCCTGACTTTC. Its protein product is CASSQDWNRRPTGANVLTF.